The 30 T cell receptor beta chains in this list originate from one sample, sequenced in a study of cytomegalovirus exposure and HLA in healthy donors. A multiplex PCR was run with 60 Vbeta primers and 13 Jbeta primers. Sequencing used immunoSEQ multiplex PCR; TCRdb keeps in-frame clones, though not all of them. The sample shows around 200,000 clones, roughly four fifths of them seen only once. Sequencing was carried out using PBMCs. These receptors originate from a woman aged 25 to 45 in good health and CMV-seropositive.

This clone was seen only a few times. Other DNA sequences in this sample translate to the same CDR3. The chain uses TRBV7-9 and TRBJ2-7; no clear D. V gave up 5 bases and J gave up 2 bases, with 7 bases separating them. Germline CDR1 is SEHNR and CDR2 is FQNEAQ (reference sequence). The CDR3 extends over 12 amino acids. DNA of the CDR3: TGTGCCAGCAGCCCCGGAGCCTACGAGCAGTACTTC. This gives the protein CASSPGAYEQYF.

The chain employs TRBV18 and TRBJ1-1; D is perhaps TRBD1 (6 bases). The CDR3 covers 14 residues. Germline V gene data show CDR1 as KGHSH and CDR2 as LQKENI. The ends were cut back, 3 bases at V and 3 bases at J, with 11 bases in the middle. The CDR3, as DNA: TGTGCCAGCTCACCTACGACAGGCTACACTGAAGCTTTCTTT. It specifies CASSPTTGYTEAFF.

The CDR3 nucleotides read TGTGCCAGCACCCTCGTCGGGGGAGCTTCTTACGAGCAGTACTTC. Amino acid sequence: CASTLVGGASYEQYF. The V gene is TRBV5-4, the J gene TRBJ2-7; D may be TRBD2 (6 bases). Between the trimmed V and J ends, which lost 6 bases and 4 bases, there was a span of 20 bases. Germline CDR1 and CDR2: SGHNT and YYREEE (reference sequence). The CDR3 is 15 residues long. Using reference TRBV5-4 and TRBJ2-7 for the parts outside the CDR3, the full variable domain is ETGVTQSPTHLIKTRGQQVTLRCSSQSGHNTVSWYQQALGQGPQFIFQYYREEENGRGNFPPRFSGLQFPNYSSELNVNALELDDSALYLCASTLVGGASYEQYFGPGTRLTVT.

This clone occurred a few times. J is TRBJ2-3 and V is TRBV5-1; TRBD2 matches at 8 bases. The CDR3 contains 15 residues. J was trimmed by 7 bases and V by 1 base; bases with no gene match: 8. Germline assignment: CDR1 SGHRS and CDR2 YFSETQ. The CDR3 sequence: CASSLNSGSGNTQYF. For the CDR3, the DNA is TGCGCCAGCAGCTTGAACAGCGGGAGTGGTAATACGCAGTATTTT.

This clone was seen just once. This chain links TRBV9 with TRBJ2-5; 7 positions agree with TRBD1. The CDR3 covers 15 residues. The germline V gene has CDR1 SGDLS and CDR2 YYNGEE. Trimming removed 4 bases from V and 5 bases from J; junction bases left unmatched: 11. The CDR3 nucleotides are TGTGCCAGCAGCCCTCGGGCAGGGGGTAGTGAGACCCAGTACTTC. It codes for CASSPRAGGSETQYF. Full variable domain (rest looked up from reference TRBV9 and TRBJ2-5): DSGVTQTPKHLITATGQRVTLRCSPRSGDLSVYWYQQSLDQGLQFLIQYYNGEERAKGNILERFSAQQFPDLHSELNLSSLELGDSALYFCASSPRAGGSETQYFGPGTRLLVL.

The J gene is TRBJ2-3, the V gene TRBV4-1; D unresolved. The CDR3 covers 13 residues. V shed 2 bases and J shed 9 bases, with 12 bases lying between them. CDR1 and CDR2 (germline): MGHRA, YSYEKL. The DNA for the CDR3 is TGCGCCAGCAGCCAATTTCTCGTCGGGACGCAGTATTTT. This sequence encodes CASSQFLVGTQYF.

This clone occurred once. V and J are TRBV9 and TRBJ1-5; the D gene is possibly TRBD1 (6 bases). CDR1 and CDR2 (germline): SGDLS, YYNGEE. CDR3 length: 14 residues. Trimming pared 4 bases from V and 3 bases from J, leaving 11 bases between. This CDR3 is CASSPGTLNQPQHF. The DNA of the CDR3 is TGTGCCAGCAGCCCCGGGACACTCAATCAGCCCCAGCATTTT. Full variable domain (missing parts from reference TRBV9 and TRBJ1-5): DSGVTQTPKHLITATGQRVTLRCSPRSGDLSVYWYQQSLDQGLQFLIQYYNGEERAKGNILERFSAQQFPDLHSELNLSSLELGDSALYFCASSPGTLNQPQHFGDGTRLSIL.

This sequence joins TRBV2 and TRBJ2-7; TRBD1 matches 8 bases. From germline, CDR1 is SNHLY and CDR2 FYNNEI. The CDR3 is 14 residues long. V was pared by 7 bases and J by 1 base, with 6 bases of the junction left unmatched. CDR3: CASTQTGVSYEQYF. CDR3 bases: TGTGCCAGCACCCAGACAGGGGTGTCCTACGAGCAGTACTTC.

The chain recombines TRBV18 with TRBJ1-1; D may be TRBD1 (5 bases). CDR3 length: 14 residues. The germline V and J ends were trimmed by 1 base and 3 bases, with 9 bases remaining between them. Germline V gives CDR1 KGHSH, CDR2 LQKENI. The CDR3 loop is CASSPQGADTEAFF. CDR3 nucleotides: TGTGCCAGCTCACCACAAGGGGCAGACACTGAAGCTTTCTTT.

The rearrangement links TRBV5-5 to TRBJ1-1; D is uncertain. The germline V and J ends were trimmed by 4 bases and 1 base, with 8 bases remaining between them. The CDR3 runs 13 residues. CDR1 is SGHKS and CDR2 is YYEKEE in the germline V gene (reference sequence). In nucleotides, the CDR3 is TGTGCCAGCAGCGCAGGTGGGAACACTGAAGCTTTCTTT. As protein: CASSAGGNTEAFF.

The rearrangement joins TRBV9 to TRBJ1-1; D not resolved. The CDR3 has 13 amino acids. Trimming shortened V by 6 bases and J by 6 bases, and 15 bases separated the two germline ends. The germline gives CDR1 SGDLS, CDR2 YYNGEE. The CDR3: CASTPSGLAEAFF. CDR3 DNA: TGTGCCAGCACTCCTTCGGGTCTGGCTGAAGCTTTCTTT.

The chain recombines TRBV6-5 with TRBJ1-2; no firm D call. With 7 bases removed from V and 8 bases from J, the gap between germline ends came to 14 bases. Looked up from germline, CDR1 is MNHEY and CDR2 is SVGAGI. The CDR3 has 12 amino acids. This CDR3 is CASKDTSNGYTF. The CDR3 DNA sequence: TGTGCCAGCAAAGACACGAGCAACGGCTACACCTTC.

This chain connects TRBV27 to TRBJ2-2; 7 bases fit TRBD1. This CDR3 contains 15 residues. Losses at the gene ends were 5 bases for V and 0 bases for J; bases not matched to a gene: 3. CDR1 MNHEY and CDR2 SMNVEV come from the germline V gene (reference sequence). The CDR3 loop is CASSRQGPNTGELFF. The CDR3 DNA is TGTGCCAGCAGTCGACAGGGACCGAACACCGGGGAGCTGTTTTTT.

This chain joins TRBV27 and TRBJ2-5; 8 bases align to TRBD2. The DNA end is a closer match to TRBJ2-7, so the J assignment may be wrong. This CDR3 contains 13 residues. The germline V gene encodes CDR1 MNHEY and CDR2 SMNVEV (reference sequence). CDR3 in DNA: TGTGCCAGCAGTTTACGGGGGGGACACGAGCAGTACTTC. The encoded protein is CASSLRGGHEQYF.

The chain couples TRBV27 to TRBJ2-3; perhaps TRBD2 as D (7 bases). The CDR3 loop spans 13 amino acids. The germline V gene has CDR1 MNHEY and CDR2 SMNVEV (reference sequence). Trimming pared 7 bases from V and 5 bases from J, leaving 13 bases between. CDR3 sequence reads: CASKGGAGDTQYF. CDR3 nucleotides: TGTGCCAGCAAAGGGGGGGCGGGAGATACGCAGTATTTT.

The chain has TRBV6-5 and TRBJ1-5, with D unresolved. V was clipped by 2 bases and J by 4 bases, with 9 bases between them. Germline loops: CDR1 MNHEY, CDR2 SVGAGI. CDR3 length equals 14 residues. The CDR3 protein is CASSYNQFNQPQHF. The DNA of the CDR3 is TGTGCCAGCAGTTACAATCAGTTTAATCAGCCCCAGCATTTT.

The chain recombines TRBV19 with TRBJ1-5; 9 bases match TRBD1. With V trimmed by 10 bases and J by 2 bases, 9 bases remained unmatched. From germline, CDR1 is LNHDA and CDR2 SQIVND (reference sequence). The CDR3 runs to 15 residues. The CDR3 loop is CATQPGDRGNQPQHF. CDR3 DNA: TGTGCCACGCAACCCGGGGACAGGGGCAATCAGCCCCAGCATTTT.

CDR3 region: CASSFFSGSYNEQFF. The CDR3, as DNA: TGTGCCAGCAGCTTCTTCAGCGGTTCCTACAATGAGCAGTTCTTC. V usage is TRBV11-2 and J usage is TRBJ2-1, with D possibly TRBD2 on 5 matching bases. The ends were cut back, 3 bases at V and 1 base at J, with 10 bases in the middle. CDR3 size: 15 residues. CDR1 SGHAT and CDR2 FQNNGV come from the germline V gene.

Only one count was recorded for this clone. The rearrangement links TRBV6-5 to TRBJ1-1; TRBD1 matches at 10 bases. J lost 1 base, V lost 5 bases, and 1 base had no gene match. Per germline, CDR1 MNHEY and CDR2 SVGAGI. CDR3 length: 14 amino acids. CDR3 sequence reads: CASSRDRGNTEAFF. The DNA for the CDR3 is TGTGCCAGCAGTCGGGACAGGGGGAACACTGAAGCTTTCTTT.

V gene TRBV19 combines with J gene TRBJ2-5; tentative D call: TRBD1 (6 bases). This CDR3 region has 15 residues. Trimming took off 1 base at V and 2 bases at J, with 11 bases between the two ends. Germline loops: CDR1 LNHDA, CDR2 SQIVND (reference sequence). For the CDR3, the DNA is TGTGCCAGTAGTATAGTCCCGACAGGACAAGAGACCCAGTACTTC. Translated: CASSIVPTGQETQYF.

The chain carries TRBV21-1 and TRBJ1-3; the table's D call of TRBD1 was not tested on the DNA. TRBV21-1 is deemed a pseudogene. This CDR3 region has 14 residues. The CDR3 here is CASSDDNSGNTIYF. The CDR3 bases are TGTGCCAGCAGCGACGACAACTCTGGAAACACCATATATTTT.

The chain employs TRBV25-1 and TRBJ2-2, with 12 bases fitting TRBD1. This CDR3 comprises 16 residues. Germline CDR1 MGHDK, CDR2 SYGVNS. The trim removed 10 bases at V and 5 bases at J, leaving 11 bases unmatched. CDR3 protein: CATTSPGQGATGELFF. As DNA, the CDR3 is TGTGCCACAACATCTCCGGGACAGGGGGCGACCGGGGAGCTGTTTTTT. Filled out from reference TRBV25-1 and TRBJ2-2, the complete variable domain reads EADIYQTPRYLVIGTGKKITLECSQTMGHDKMYWYQQDPGMELHLIHYSYGVNSTEKGDLSSESTVSRIRTEHFPLTLESARPSHTSQYLCATTSPGQGATGELFFGEGSRLTVL.

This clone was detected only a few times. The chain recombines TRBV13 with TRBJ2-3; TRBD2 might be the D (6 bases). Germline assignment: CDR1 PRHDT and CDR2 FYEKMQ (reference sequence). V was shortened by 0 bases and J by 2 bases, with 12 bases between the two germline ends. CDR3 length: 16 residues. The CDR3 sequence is CASSLGRASATDTQYF. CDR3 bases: TGTGCCAGCAGCTTAGGCCGGGCTAGCGCCACAGATACGCAGTATTTT.

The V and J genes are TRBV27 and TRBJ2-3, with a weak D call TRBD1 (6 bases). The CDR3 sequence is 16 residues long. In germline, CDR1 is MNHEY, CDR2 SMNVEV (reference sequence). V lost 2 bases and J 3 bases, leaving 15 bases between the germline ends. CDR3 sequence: CASSLKWARGTDTQYF. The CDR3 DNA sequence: TGTGCCAGCAGTTTAAAGTGGGCGAGGGGGACAGATACGCAGTATTTT.

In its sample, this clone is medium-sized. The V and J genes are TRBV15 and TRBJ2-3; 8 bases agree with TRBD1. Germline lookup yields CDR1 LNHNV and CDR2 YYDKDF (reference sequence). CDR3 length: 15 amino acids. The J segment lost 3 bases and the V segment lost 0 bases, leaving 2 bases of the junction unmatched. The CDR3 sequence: CATSREGTGTDTQYF. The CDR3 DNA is TGTGCCACCAGCAGAGAAGGGACAGGAACAGATACGCAGTATTTT.

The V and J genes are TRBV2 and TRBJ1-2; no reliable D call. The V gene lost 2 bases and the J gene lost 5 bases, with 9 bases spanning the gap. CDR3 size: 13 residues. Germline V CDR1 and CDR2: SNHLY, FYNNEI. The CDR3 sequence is CASSEQALYGYTF. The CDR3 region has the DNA TGTGCCAGCAGTGAACAGGCCCTTTATGGCTACACCTTC.

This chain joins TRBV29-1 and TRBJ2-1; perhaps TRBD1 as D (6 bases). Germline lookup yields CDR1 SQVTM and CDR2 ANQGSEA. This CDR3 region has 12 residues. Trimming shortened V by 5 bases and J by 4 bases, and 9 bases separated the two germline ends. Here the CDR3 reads CSVWDTYNEQFF. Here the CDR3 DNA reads TGCAGCGTTTGGGACACTTACAATGAGCAGTTCTTC.

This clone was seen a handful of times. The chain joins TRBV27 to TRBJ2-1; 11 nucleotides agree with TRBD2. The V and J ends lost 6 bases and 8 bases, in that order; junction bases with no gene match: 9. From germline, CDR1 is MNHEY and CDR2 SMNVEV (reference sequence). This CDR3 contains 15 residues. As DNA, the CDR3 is TGTGCCAGCAGATTTAGCGGGAGGGAGGGCGATGAGCAGTTCTTC. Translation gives CASRFSGREGDEQFF.

The CDR3 nucleotides read TGTGCCAGCGGCCGGGACTTCTACAATCAGCCCCAGCATTTT. Protein: CASGRDFYNQPQHF. This chain uses TRBV28 with TRBJ1-5; tentatively, D is TRBD1 (5 bases). V lost 8 bases, J lost 3 bases, and 14 bases lay in between. This CDR3 has 14 residues. CDR1 is MDHEN and CDR2 is SYDVKM in the germline V gene.

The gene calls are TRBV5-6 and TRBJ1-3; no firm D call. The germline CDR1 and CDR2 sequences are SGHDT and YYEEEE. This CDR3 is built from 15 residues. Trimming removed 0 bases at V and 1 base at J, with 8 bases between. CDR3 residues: CASSLELMSGNTIYF. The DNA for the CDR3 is TGTGCCAGCAGCTTGGAGCTCATGTCTGGAAACACCATATATTTT. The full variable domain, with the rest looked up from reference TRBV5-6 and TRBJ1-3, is DAGVTQSPTHLIKTRGQQVTLRCSPKSGHDTVSWYQQALGQGPQFIFQYYEEEERQRGNFPDRFSGHQFPNYSSELNVNALLLGDSALYLCASSLELMSGNTIYFGEGSWLTVV.